This record looks at one T cell receptor (beta chain) sequence and its context. What it binds is not known. CDR1 and CDR2 (germline): MNHNY, SVGAGI (reference sequence). The germline V and J ends were trimmed by 7 bases and 6 bases, with 18 bases remaining between them. This CDR3 contains 14 residues. This sample is part of a study of OX40 agonist ivuxolimab in advanced cancers. Background on the study: Aged 23 to 79 with a mean of approximately 57 years, they were 82.7% male.

General study findings and limits: Certain nonresponding patients likewise had low normalized T-cell clonal expansion. The investigators did not determine what antigen specificity the expanded peripheral T cells had. Clones of CD4+ and CD8+ blood T cells grew by week 6 at doses of 0.1 to 3.0 mg/kg.

Assay: immunoSEQ multiplex PCR; the TCRdb copy retains only in-frame clones and omits some. The sample holds roughly 68,000 clones, roughly four fifths seen once. This sequence originates from an adult with an advanced solid tumor such as melanoma, head and neck, liver or kidney cancer. Sequences were derived from CD4+ or CD8+ T cells sorted from blood, sampled in a trial of the OX40 agonist ivuxolimab. This rearrangement joins TRBV6-6 to TRBJ1-1, with D possibly matching TRBD1 (5 bases). CDR3 sequence: CASTSGPGSPEAFF. CDR3 nucleotide sequence: TGTGCCAGCACCTCGGGACCAGGTTCCCCTGAAGCTTTCTTT.